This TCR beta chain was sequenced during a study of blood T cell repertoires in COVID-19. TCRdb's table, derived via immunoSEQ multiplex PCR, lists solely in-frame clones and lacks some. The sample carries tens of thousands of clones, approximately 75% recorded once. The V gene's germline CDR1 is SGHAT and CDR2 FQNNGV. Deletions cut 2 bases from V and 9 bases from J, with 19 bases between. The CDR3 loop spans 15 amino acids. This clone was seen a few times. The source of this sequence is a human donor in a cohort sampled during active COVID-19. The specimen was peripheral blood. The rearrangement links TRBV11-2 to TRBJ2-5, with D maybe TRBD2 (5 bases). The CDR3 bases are TGTGCCAGCAGCTTAACGCGCGGGTCCGAGTTGGCCCAGTACTTC. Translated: CASSLTRGSELAQYF.